One and the same sample provided the 16 T cell receptor beta chains below, sequenced in a study of T cells in Graves' hyperthyroidism and ophthalmopathy. There were TCR beta CDR3 regions amplified from RNA transcripts. In the first-round RT-PCR of the TCR CDR3, the HTBI primer set was used. One entry per CDR3 protein, called by TCRdb with MiXCR from the multiplex PCR reads. The sample contains some 510,000 distinct CDR3 sequences, less than 25% of which appear only once. Sequenced: blood. The receptors come from a man aged 18 to 30 with Graves' hyperthyroidism.

The table lists this clonotype with a few counts. The rearrangement joins TRBV7-2 to TRBJ2-5; weak D call: TRBD1 (6 bases). The CDR3 loop spans 16 amino acids. Trimming removed 1 base at V and 2 bases at J, with 14 bases between. Germline V gives CDR1 SGHTA, CDR2 FQGNSA. CDR3: CASSLVSTRGQETQYF. CDR3 nucleotide sequence: TGTGCCAGCAGCTTAGTCTCTACCAGGGGTCAAGAGACCCAGTACTTC.

This chain connects TRBV12-3 or TRBV12-4 to TRBJ2-7, with D perhaps matching TRBD1 (6 bases). Between the trimmed V and J ends, which lost 2 bases and 2 bases, there was a span of 10 bases. This CDR3 spans 14 amino acids. CDR3 sequence reads: CASSLWAGAYEQYF. CDR3 nucleotide sequence: TGTGCCAGCAGTTTATGGGCAGGGGCCTACGAGCAGTACTTC.

This clonotype was counted many times. The chain couples TRBV19 to TRBJ1-1; D remains unclear. V lost 3 bases and J lost 1, with 3 bases in between. The V gene's germline CDR1 is LNHDA and CDR2 SQIVND (reference sequence). The CDR3 is made up of 12 amino acids. CDR3 in amino acids: CASSMSNTEAFF. CDR3 sequence (DNA): TGTGCCAGTAGTATGTCGAACACTGAAGCTTTCTTT.

This clonotype was seen at least ten times. The rearrangement links TRBV6-2 or TRBV6-3 to TRBJ1-2, with D uncertain. The length of the CDR3 is 13 residues. Germline V gene data show CDR1 as MNHEY and CDR2 as SVGEGT. Trimming shortened V by 4 bases and J by 2 bases, and 8 bases separated the two germline ends. This chain's CDR3 is CASSSSTNYGYTF. DNA for the CDR3: TGTGCCAGCAGTTCCTCTACGAACTATGGCTACACCTTC.

This clonotype occurred many times. The rearrangement links TRBV6-2 or TRBV6-3 to TRBJ2-2; D is tentatively TRBD1 or TRBD2 (6 bases each). CDR1 and CDR2 (germline): MNHEY, SVGEGT. The CDR3 consists of 17 residues. Trimming left V 4 bases short and J 0 bases short, with 15 bases between. The CDR3: CASSWLNGGANTGELFF. As DNA, the CDR3 is TGTGCCAGCAGTTGGTTGAACGGGGGCGCGAACACCGGGGAGCTGTTTTTT.

This clonotype was recorded at least ten times. The CDR3 does not close with the conserved phenylalanine or tryptophan, likely indicating a read error. The chain joins TRBV6-2 or TRBV6-3 to TRBJ1-1, with 9 bases matching TRBD1. This CDR3 comprises 13 residues. The trim removed 6 bases at V and 7 bases at J, leaving 6 bases unmatched. In germline, CDR1 is MNHEY, CDR2 SVGEGT. CDR3 DNA: TGTGCCAGCAGGCGACAGGGGGTACGTGAAGCTTTCCTT. Its protein product is CASRRQGVREAFL.

This clonotype occurred many times. This chain links TRBV7-2 with TRBJ1-2, with 7 bases lining up with TRBD1. V shed 9 bases, J shed 4 bases, and the junction held 8 bases outside the gene matches. Germline V gives CDR1 SGHTA, CDR2 FQGNSA. The CDR3 is 13 residues long. This CDR3 is CARSTGVLYGYTF. CDR3 sequence (DNA): TGTGCCAGGAGCACAGGGGTCCTCTATGGCTACACCTTC. The variable domain in full, with the rest retrieved from reference TRBV7-2 and TRBJ1-2, is GAGVSQSPSNKVTEKGKDVELRCDPISGHTALYWYRQSLGQGLEFLIYFQGNSAPDKSGLPSDRFSAERTGGSVSTLTIQRTQQEDSAVYLCARSTGVLYGYTFGSGTRLTVV.

This clonotype was recorded many times. DNA for the CDR3: TGTGCCAGCAGTTTATCAGGGAGTGGGGCCAACGTCCTGACTTTC. It specifies CASSLSGSGANVLTF. The gene calls are TRBV28 and TRBJ2-6, with D possibly being TRBD1 or TRBD2 (5 bases each). The V end was cut by 1 base, the J end by 3 bases, with 7 bases between. CDR1 and CDR2 (germline): MDHEN, SYDVKM. The CDR3 has 15 residues. Full variable domain (rest looked up from reference TRBV28 and TRBJ2-6): DVKVTQSSRYLVKRTGEKVFLECVQDMDHENMFWYRQDPGLGLRLIYFSYDVKMKEKGDIPEGYSVSREKKERFSLILESASTNQTSMYLCASSLSGSGANVLTFGAGSRLTVL.

This clonotype showed up many times. The chain has TRBV19 and TRBJ2-6, with unresolved D. Per the germline V gene, CDR1 is LNHDA and CDR2 is SQIVND (reference sequence). This CDR3 contains 14 residues. V was clipped by 3 bases and J by 6 bases, with 9 bases between them. CDR3 amino acids: CASSITSPANVLTF. Written as DNA, the CDR3 is TGTGCCAGTAGTATTACGTCCCCGGCCAACGTCCTGACTTTC. Variable domain in full (rest from reference TRBV19 and TRBJ2-6): DGGITQSPKYLFRKEGQNVTLSCEQNLNHDAMYWYRQDPGQGLRLIYYSQIVNDFQKGDIAEGYSVSREKKESFPLTVTSAQKNPTAFYLCASSITSPANVLTFGAGSRLTVL.

CDR3 sequence reads: CATIWESETQYF. The CDR3 bases are TGTGCCACCATATGGGAAAGCGAGACCCAGTACTTC. The J gene is TRBJ2-5, the V gene TRBV6-5; D gene ambiguous. The V gene lost 10 bases and the J gene lost 5 bases, with 14 bases spanning the gap. This CDR3 spans 12 amino acids. In germline, CDR1 is MNHEY, CDR2 SVGAGI.

The chain combines TRBV3-1 with TRBJ1-1; D call uncertain. Germline loops: CDR1 LGHDT, CDR2 YNNKEL (reference sequence). With 1 base removed from V and 6 bases from J, the gap between germline ends came to 9 bases. This CDR3 has 13 amino acids. CDR3 sequence (DNA): TGTGCCAGCAGCCAAGCGTGGGGTGCTGAAGCTTTCTTT. Translated: CASSQAWGAEAFF. The complete variable domain, with remaining parts taken from reference TRBV3-1 and TRBJ1-1, reads DTAVSQTPKYLVTQMGNDKSIKCEQNLGHDTMYWYKQDSKKFLKIMFSYNNKELIINETVPNRFSPKSPDKAHLNLHINSLELGDSAVYFCASSQAWGAEAFFGQGTRLTVV.

This clonotype was observed at least ten times. The rearrangement joins TRBV27 to TRBJ1-1, with TRBD1 matching over 8 bases. With V trimmed by 5 bases and J by 9 bases, 8 bases remained unmatched. The germline V gene encodes CDR1 MNHEY and CDR2 SMNVEV (reference sequence). The CDR3 spans 13 residues. This chain's CDR3 is CASSPNRQGKAFF. The CDR3, as DNA: TGTGCCAGCAGTCCCAACCGACAGGGGAAAGCTTTCTTT.

The chain joins TRBV19 to TRBJ1-1, with D uncertain. There are 16 residues in the CDR3. V was shortened by 3 bases and J by 4 bases, with 18 bases between the two germline ends. Germline loops: CDR1 LNHDA, CDR2 SQIVND (reference sequence). As DNA, the CDR3 is TGTGCCAGTAGTATTTTAGGTTCAGGTGCGGGCACTGAAGCTTTCTTT. This sequence encodes CASSILGSGAGTEAFF. Combining the CDR3 with reference TRBV19 and TRBJ1-1 gives the whole variable domain DGGITQSPKYLFRKEGQNVTLSCEQNLNHDAMYWYRQDPGQGLRLIYYSQIVNDFQKGDIAEGYSVSREKKESFPLTVTSAQKNPTAFYLCASSILGSGAGTEAFFGQGTRLTVV.

This clonotype occurred many times. The junction differs from germline at one of its ends, possibly a read error. The chain employs TRBV28 and TRBJ1-1, with 8 bases lining up with TRBD1. The CDR3 has 13 amino acids. CDR1 and CDR2 (germline): MDHEN, SYDVKM. CDR3 sequence: CAHRGSPWLEAFF. CDR3 bases: TGCGCCCACAGGGGGTCTCCGTGGTTGGAAGCTTTCTTT.

Many counts were recorded for this clonotype. The V gene is TRBV11-1, the J gene TRBJ1-1; D is perhaps TRBD1 (6 bases). The CDR3 contains 16 residues. The V end was cut by 5 bases, the J end by 4 bases, with 20 bases between. CDR1 SGHAT and CDR2 FQDESV come from the germline V gene (reference sequence). For the CDR3, the DNA is TGTGCCAGCAGCCCGCCTAGGGGGAGCGGTGGCACTGAAGCTTTCTTT. Translated, it gives CASSPPRGSGGTEAFF.

This clonotype was observed many times. V and J are TRBV2 and TRBJ1-5; D perhaps matches TRBD1 (5 bases). The length of the CDR3 is 13 residues. V lost 3 bases, J lost 8 bases, and 11 bases lay in between. The germline gives CDR1 SNHLY, CDR2 FYNNEI. CDR3 in DNA: TGTGCCAGCAGTGAGTGGGGGGGGAAGCCCCAGCATTTT. Its translation is CASSEWGGKPQHF.